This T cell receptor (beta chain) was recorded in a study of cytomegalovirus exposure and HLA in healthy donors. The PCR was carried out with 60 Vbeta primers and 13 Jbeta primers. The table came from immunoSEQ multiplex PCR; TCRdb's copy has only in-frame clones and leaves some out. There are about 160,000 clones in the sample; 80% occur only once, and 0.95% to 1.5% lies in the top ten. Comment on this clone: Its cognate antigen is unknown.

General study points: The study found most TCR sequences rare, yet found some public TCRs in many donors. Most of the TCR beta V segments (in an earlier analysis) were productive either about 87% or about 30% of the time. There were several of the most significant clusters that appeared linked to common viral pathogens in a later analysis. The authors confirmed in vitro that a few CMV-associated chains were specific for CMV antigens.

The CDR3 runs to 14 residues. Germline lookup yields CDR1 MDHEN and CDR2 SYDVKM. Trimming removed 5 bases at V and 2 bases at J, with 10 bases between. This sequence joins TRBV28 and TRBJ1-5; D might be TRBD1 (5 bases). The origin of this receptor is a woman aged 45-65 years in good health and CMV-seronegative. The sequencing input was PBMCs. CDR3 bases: TGTGCCAGCAGTGTCTCAGGGCGCAATCAGCCCCAGCATTTT. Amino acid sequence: CASSVSGRNQPQHF.